Described below is a single T cell receptor (beta chain) sequence and its context. The entry originates in a study of blood T cell repertoires in COVID-19. Study in general: COVID-19 samples collected from the United States, Italy and Spain covered acute and convalescent phases. From T cells, B-cell-depleted T cells, or PBMCs came the material, which was cDNA or gDNA.

Trimming removed 1 base from V and 5 bases from J, with 5 bases in between. The CDR3 contains 12 residues. CDR1 and CDR2 from the germline V gene are SGHNT and YENEEA. Per the original methods: Quantification of nucleated cells was approximated via reference gene primer amplification. Generated by immunoSEQ multiplex PCR, the TCRdb table keeps only in-frame clones and is missing some. V and J calls and clone size come straight from that table; D and trimming were deduced from the DNA. The sample yields 200,000 or so clones, roughly four fifths seen once. During active infection, Seattle patients enrolled and were then monitored through disease.

V is TRBV11-3 and J is TRBJ2-5; D not resolved. Sequences were obtained from peripheral blood. This receptor was taken from a woman aged 80 or over with COVID-19, enrolled during active disease. CDR3 protein: CASSLVLETQYF. The CDR3 coding sequence is TGTGCCAGCAGCTTAGTACTGGAGACCCAGTACTTC.